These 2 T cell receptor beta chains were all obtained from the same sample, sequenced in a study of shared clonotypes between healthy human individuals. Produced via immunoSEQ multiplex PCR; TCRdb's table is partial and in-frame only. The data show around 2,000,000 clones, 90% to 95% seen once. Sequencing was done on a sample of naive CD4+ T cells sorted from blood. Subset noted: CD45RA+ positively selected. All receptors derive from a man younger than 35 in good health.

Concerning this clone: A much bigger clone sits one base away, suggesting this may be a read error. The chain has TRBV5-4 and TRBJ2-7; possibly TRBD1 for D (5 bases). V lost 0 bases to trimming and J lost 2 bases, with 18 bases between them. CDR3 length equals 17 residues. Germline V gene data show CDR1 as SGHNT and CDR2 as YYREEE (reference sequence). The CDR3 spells CASSLEPAREHPYEQYF. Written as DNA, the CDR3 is TGTGCCAGCAGCTTGGAACCGGCCAGGGAACATCCCTACGAGCAGTACTTC.

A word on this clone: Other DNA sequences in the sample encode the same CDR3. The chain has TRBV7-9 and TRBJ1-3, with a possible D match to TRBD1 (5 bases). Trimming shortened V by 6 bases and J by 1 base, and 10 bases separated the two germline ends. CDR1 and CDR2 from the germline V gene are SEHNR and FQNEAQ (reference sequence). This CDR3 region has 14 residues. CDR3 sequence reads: CASSEQGSGNTIYF. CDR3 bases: TGTGCCAGCAGTGAGCAGGGATCTGGAAACACCATATATTTT.